The sequence of this T cell receptor (beta chain) was determined in a study of T cells in Graves' hyperthyroidism and ophthalmopathy. There were TCR beta CDR3 regions amplified from RNA transcripts. First-round RT-PCR with HTBI primers amplified the TCR CDR3 region. TCRdb redid the calling of the multiplex PCR reads with MiXCR, one entry per CDR3 protein. The sample contains around 490,000 distinct CDR3 sequences, 15% to 20% of which appear only once. In its sample, this clonotype was seen a few times. Germline lookup yields CDR1 MDHEN and CDR2 SYDVKM. Losses at the gene ends were 5 bases for V and 5 bases for J; bases not matched to a gene: 12. This CDR3 has 16 residues.

The sample consisted of blood. This chain links TRBV28 with TRBJ2-5, with 9 bases that match TRBD1. This receptor was obtained from a man aged 35-49 years with Graves' ophthalmopathy. The chain's CDR3 is CASSPATGGRWETQYF. As DNA, the CDR3 is TGTGCCAGCAGTCCGGCCACAGGGGGCCGATGGGAGACCCAGTACTTC.